Below, one T cell receptor (beta chain) is given with its context. The germline gives CDR1 MNHNS, CDR2 SASEGT. This CDR3 spans 19 amino acids. The sample belongs to a study of T cells expressing NK-cell markers. From its re-call of the 5' RACE reads, TCRdb lists each CDR3 protein once, without DNA. The listing records approximately 440,000 distinct CDR3 sequences. The specimen was blood T cells: a sorted CD56 or NKG2C T cell subset, CD4+ or CD8+ T cells, or bulk PBMC T cells (not recorded which). The chain carries TRBV6-1 and TRBJ2-7; TCRdb designates TRBD1, a call that cannot be tested without DNA. The receptor comes from a woman between 50 and 59 years old in good health. CDR3 residues: CASSEAAGDRGLLYREQYF.